This TCR beta chain originates from a study of cytomegalovirus exposure and HLA in healthy donors. The J segment lost 4 bases and the V segment lost 4 bases, leaving 20 bases of the junction unmatched. Per germline, CDR1 ENHRY and CDR2 SYGVKD. CDR3 length equals 20 residues. In its sample, this clone was seen once. Although they were nominally healthy when sampled, donors likely had unrecorded immune exposures. Amplification used 60 Vbeta primers and 13 Jbeta primers. Clones were sequenced by immunoSEQ multiplex PCR, and TCRdb holds only the in-frame ones, with some missing. The data show about 250,000 clones, around 90% seen once.

The sequenced material came from PBMCs. The source is a girl aged 2 to 10 in good health and CMV-seronegative. The V gene is TRBV10-3, the J gene TRBJ2-5; 11 positions match TRBD2. The CDR3 DNA sequence: TGTGCCATCAGTGGGACCCTGGTCGGGACTAGCGGCCATTGGGGAGAGACCCAGTACTTC. This gives the protein CAISGTLVGTSGHWGETQYF.